The clone carrying this T cell receptor (beta chain) was counted between two and nine times. The antigen remains undetermined. The data were taken from a study of radiation and T cells in renal cell carcinoma. Whole-study results and caveats: In blood, top tumor clones expanded by 2 weeks, shrinking by 4.

Time point indicated: blood 4 weeks post-SBRT, at nephrectomy. Treatment specified: 15 Gy SBRT to primary tumor, nephrectomy 4 weeks later. Nephrectomy followed 15 Gy stereotactic body radiation by 4 weeks. Blood was sampled at baseline, 2 weeks and 4 weeks after SBRT. The CDR3 spans 13 residues. After removal of 2 bases from V and 13 bases from J, the junction contained 5 bases not matched to a gene. The germline gives CDR1 MNHEY, CDR2 SVGAGI. Profiled with immunoSEQ multiplex PCR; TCRdb holds only in-frame clones, not every one. Of 30,000 to 40,000 clones listed, over 70% are singletons. Sequenced material: blood, taken from a patient whose treatment included radiotherapy and nephrectomy. This clonotype originated in a man in his 60s with renal cell carcinoma. The genes are TRBV6-5 and TRBJ2-7; 13 bases fit TRBD2. CDR3 nucleotide sequence: TGTGCCAGCAGTTACGGACTAGCGGGAGTTTATTACTTC. It translates to CASSYGLAGVYYF.